These T cell receptor beta chains were read from a single sample in a study of neurological immune-mediated disorders. Each CDR3 protein gets one entry after TCRdb re-called the 5' RACE reads with MiXCR. The sample consists of about 88,000 distinct CDR3 sequences, roughly 3.5% of them appearing once. Material: PBMCs. These TCRs come from a woman aged 18-29 years with multiple sclerosis. The CDR3 runs from the conserved cysteine through the conserved F or W. D genes are given only for firm matches. Clone size, where shown, is once, few, many, or a class for clones that have expanded.

DNA,CDR3,D,V,J,length,size
TGTGCCAGCAGCTTAGGGTTCGTCACCGGGGAGCTGTTTTTT,CASSLGFVTGELFF,.,TRBV11-2,TRBJ2-2,14,many
TGCGCCAGCAGCTGGTCAGGGGGCCAAGGCTACACCTTC,CASSWSGGQGYTF,TRBD1,TRBV5-1,TRBJ1-2,13,many
TGTGCCAGCAGTTCGGGACAGGTCTCCTACGAGCAGTACTTC,CASSSGQVSYEQYF,TRBD1,TRBV6-2/TRBV6-3,TRBJ2-7,14,many
TGTGCCAGCAGTCACCCCGGGGGGAACACTGAAGCTTTCTTT,CASSHPGGNTEAFF,.,TRBV25-1,TRBJ1-1,14,medium-sized
TGTGCCAGCAGTAGCCGCGATATGGGGAATACCGGGGAGCTGTTTTTT,CASSSRDMGNTGELFF,.,TRBV6-6,TRBJ2-2,16,many
TGTGCCAGCAGCTTAGGGCAGTTCGGTGGTGAAGCTTTCTTT,CASSLGQFGGEAFF,.,TRBV11-2,TRBJ1-1,14,many
TGCGCCAGCAGCTTGGCCGGGCAGGGAGTCGCCGGGGATGGCTACACCTTC,CASSLAGQGVAGDGYTF,.,TRBV5-1,TRBJ1-2,17,many
TGTGCCAGCAGTGAATTGGGGACAGGGACCTACGAGCAGTACTTC,CASSELGTGTYEQYF,TRBD1,TRBV6-1,TRBJ2-7,15,.
TGCGCCAGCAGCCCCGAGACAGGGCGGGCCAAAAACATTCAGTACTTC,CASSPETGRAKNIQYF,TRBD1,TRBV5-1,TRBJ2-4,16,many
TGCGCCAGCAGCAGTCGACAGGGGGAAGAGACCCAGTACTTC,CASSSRQGEETQYF,TRBD1,TRBV4-1,TRBJ2-5,14,few
TGTGCCAGCAGTCCCCCTAATTCACCCCTCCACTTT,CASSPPNSPLHF,.,TRBV27,TRBJ1-6,12,many